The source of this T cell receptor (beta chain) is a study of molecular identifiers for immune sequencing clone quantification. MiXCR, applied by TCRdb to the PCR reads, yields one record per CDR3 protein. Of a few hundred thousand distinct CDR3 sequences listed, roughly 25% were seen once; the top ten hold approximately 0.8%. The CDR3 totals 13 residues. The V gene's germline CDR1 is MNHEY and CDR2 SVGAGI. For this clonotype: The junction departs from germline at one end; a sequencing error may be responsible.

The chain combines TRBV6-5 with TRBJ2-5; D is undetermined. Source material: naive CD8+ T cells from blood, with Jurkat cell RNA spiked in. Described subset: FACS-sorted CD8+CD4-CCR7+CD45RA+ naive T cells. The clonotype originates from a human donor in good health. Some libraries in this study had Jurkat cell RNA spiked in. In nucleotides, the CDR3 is TGTGCCAGCAGTAACTCGGCCACGGGGACCCAGTACTTC. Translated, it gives CASSNSATGTQYF.